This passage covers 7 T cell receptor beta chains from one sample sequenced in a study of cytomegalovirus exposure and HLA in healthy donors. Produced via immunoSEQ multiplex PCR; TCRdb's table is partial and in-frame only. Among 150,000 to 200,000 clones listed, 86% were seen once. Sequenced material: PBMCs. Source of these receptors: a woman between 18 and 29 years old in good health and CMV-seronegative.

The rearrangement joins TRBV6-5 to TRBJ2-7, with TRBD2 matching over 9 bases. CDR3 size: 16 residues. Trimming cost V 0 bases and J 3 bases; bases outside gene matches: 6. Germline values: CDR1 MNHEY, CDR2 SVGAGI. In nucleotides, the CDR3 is TGTGCCAGCAGTTACTCTTCTAGCGGGGCCTTCTACGAGCAGTACTTC. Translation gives CASSYSSSGAFYEQYF.

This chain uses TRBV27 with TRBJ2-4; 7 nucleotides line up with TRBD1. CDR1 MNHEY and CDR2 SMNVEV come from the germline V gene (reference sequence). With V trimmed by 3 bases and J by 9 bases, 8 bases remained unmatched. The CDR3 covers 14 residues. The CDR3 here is CASSFDRVLGIQYF. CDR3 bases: TGTGCCAGCAGTTTCGACAGGGTCCTAGGCATTCAGTACTTC.

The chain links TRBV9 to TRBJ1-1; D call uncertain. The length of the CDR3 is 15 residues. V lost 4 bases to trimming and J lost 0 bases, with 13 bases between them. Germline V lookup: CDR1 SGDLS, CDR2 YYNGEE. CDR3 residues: CASSTRGLMNTEAFF. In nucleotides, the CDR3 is TGTGCCAGCAGCACTCGCGGTCTCATGAACACTGAAGCTTTCTTT.

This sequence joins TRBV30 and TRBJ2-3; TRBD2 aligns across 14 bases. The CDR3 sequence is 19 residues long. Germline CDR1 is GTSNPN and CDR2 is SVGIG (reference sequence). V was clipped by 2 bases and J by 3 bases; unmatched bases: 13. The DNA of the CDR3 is TGTGCCTGGAGTACCCTGACTAGCGGGGGGGCATTAGAAACAGATACGCAGTATTTT. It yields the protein CAWSTLTSGGALETDTQYF.

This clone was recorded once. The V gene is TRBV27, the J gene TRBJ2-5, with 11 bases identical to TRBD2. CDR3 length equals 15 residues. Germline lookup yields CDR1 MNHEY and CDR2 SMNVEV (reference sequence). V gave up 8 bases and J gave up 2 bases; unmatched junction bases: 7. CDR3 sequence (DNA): TGTGCCAGCGGACTCCTAGCGGGAGGACAAGAGACCCAGTACTTC. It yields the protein CASGLLAGGQETQYF.

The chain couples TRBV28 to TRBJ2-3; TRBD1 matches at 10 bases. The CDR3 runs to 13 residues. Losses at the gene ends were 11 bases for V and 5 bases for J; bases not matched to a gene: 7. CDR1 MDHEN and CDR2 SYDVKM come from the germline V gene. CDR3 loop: CAGGQGVRDTQYF. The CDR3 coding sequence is TGTGCCGGAGGACAGGGGGTAAGAGATACGCAGTATTTT.

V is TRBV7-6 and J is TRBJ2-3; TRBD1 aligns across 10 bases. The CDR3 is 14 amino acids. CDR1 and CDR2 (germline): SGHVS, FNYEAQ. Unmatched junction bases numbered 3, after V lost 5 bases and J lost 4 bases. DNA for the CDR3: TGTGCCAGCAGCCCGGGACAGGGGTCAGATACGCAGTATTTT. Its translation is CASSPGQGSDTQYF.